Following are 25 T cell receptor beta chains from one sample sequenced in a study of beta chain features in type 1 diabetes. Since all of the isolated RNA was reverse transcribed, expressed TCRB transcripts were what got sequenced. TCRdb keeps only in-frame clones here, not all; method: immunoSEQ multiplex PCR. Here the sample spans 860,000 or so clones, under 20% being singletons. The specimen was naive CD4+ T cells from blood. The source is a woman between 18 and 30 years old in good health.

This chain links TRBV5-1 with TRBJ1-2, with 8 bases matching TRBD1. Germline values: CDR1 SGHRS, CDR2 YFSETQ. V lost 4 bases to trimming and J lost 8 bases; unmatched junction nucleotides: 19. The CDR3 runs 17 residues. In DNA, the CDR3 is TGCGCCAGCAGCCGAGGGTTTGCGGCAGGGGGCATCTACGGCTACACCTTC. This sequence encodes CASSRGFAAGGIYGYTF.

V is TRBV27 and J is TRBJ2-7, with 8 positions matching TRBD2. Germline V CDR1 and CDR2: MNHEY, SMNVEV (reference sequence). The CDR3 runs to 15 residues. J lost 0 bases, V lost 1 base, and 2 bases had no gene match. The CDR3 nucleotides are TGTGCCAGCAGTTTATTAGCGGGAAGCTCCTACGAGCAGTACTTC. Encoded protein: CASSLLAGSSYEQYF.

This clone came up a few times. The chain is built from TRBV6-1 and TRBJ2-7; TRBD1 agrees at 9 bases. The CDR3 is made up of 14 amino acids. The ends lost 8 bases at V and 3 bases at J; junction bases unmatched: 8. Germline V gene data show CDR1 as MNHNS and CDR2 as SASEGT. In nucleotides, the CDR3 is TGTGCCAGCCGGCCGGGACAGGGAGTCTACGAGCAGTACTTC. Its protein product is CASRPGQGVYEQYF.

This clone has a handful of counts. The chain recombines TRBV27 with TRBJ1-2; D possibly corresponds to TRBD1 (5 bases). V shed 5 bases and J shed 6 bases, with 28 bases lying between them. This CDR3 is built from 18 residues. Looked up from germline, CDR1 is MNHEY and CDR2 is SMNVEV (reference sequence). In DNA form, the CDR3 reads TGTGCCAGCAGTCCCTATCCCATGCGGCAGGGTTTTCGTCATGGCTACACCTTC. This sequence encodes CASSPYPMRQGFRHGYTF.

The gene calls are TRBV7-2 and TRBJ2-7, with TRBD1 matching over 8 bases. Germline CDR1 reads SGHTA; CDR2 reads FQGNSA. Trimming removed 5 bases from V and 6 bases from J; junction bases left unmatched: 9. The CDR3 extends over 14 amino acids. In DNA, the CDR3 is TGTGCCAGCAGCCAACGAGGACAGGGCAGCGAGCAGTACTTC. Its translation is CASSQRGQGSEQYF.

The chain uses TRBV21-1 and TRBJ2-7; TRBD2, the table's D call, lacks a check against the DNA. TRBV21-1 is a pseudogene. The length of the CDR3 is 18 residues. Here the CDR3 reads CASSKVSGLNFDYYEQYF. The CDR3 DNA follows: TGTGCCAGCAGCAAAGTGTCGGGTTTAAATTTCGACTATTACGAGCAGTACTTC.

This clone turned up a few times. The sample holds other DNA sequences that translate to the same CDR3. The V call is TRBV5-1, the J call TRBJ2-2, with D unclear. The V gene's germline CDR1 is SGHRS and CDR2 YFSETQ. The length of the CDR3 is 13 residues. Trimming stripped 0 bases from V and 5 bases from J, with 5 bases between. Here the CDR3 DNA reads TGCGCCAGCAGCTTGGCCGGTACCGGGGAGCTGTTTTTT. Its translation is CASSLAGTGELFF. Filled out from reference TRBV5-1 and TRBJ2-2, the complete variable domain reads KAGVTQTPRYLIKTRGQQVTLSCSPISGHRSVSWYQQTPGQGLQFLFEYFSETQRNKGNFPGRFSGRQFSNSRSEMNVSTLELGDSALYLCASSLAGTGELFFGEGSRLTVL.

The chain combines TRBV7-9 with TRBJ2-2; D is uncertain. Germline V lookup: CDR1 SEHNR, CDR2 FQNEAQ (reference sequence). The CDR3 has 14 amino acids. With 5 bases removed from V and 6 bases from J, the gap between germline ends came to 13 bases. In DNA form, the CDR3 reads TGTGCCAGCAGCCCCTCCCATCGGGCCGGGGAGCTGTTTTTT. Translating it yields CASSPSHRAGELFF.

The chain joins TRBV4-3 to TRBJ2-7, with D hard to call. The CDR3 spans 14 residues. Trimming removed 1 base from V and 3 bases from J, with 10 bases in between. CDR1 and CDR2 from the germline V gene are LGHNA and YSLEER. The CDR3, as DNA: TGCGCCAGCAGCCAAGCGGGCGGTGACTACGAGCAGTACTTC. Protein product: CASSQAGGDYEQYF.

The chain uses TRBV9 and TRBJ2-1; TRBD2 agrees at 9 bases. Germline CDR1 and CDR2: SGDLS and YYNGEE. The V gene end was trimmed by 0 bases and the J gene end by 6 bases; junction bases not matched to a gene: 4. This CDR3 is 15 amino acids long. This chain's CDR3 is CASSVAAGGFNEQFF. CDR3 nucleotide sequence: TGTGCCAGCAGCGTAGCAGCGGGAGGTTTCAATGAGCAGTTCTTC.

This clone was observed a few times. The chain employs TRBV18 and TRBJ2-1, with TRBD2 identical over 9 bases. The CDR3 has 15 residues. The trim removed 5 bases at V and 6 bases at J, leaving 8 bases unmatched. CDR1 is KGHSH and CDR2 is LQKENI in the germline V gene. The CDR3 region has the DNA TGTGCCAGCTCAACTCGGAGCGGGGGGTCCAATGAGCAGTTCTTC. It codes for CASSTRSGGSNEQFF.

The chain couples TRBV9 to TRBJ2-5; TRBD1 agrees at 8 bases. V was pared by 0 bases and J by 5 bases, with 6 bases of the junction left unmatched. Germline V gene lookup returns CDR1 SGDLS and CDR2 YYNGEE. The CDR3 spans 15 residues. CDR3 nucleotides: TGTGCCAGCAGCGTAGCCAGGGGGCCTATGGAGACCCAGTACTTC. It encodes CASSVARGPMETQYF.

J is TRBJ2-7 and V is TRBV28; 8 bases line up with TRBD2. Germline assignment: CDR1 MDHEN and CDR2 SYDVKM. The ends lost 6 bases at V and 2 bases at J; junction bases unmatched: 9. The CDR3 is made up of 15 amino acids. As DNA, the CDR3 is TGTGCCAGCAGCCCCAGACTAGCGCGACCCTACGAGCAGTACTTC. Protein: CASSPRLARPYEQYF.

The CDR3 nucleotides are TGTGCCAGCAGTGTGGGAACCCTTGAAAAACTGTTTTTT. Protein: CASSVGTLEKLFF. The chain uses TRBV6-5 and TRBJ1-4; no reliable D call. The germline gives CDR1 MNHEY, CDR2 SVGAGI. This CDR3 is 13 amino acids long. V lost 5 bases to trimming and J lost 7 bases, with 11 bases between them.

The chain carries TRBV7-2 and TRBJ1-1; D may be TRBD1 (5 bases). Germline lookup yields CDR1 SGHTA and CDR2 FQGNSA. The CDR3 is made up of 14 amino acids. The V gene lost 6 bases and the J gene lost 2 bases, with 13 bases spanning the gap. This CDR3 reads CASRMQGLNTEAFF. CDR3 bases: TGTGCCAGCAGGATGCAGGGCCTAAACACTGAAGCTTTCTTT. The full variable domain, rest sourced from reference TRBV7-2 and TRBJ1-1, is GAGVSQSPSNKVTEKGKDVELRCDPISGHTALYWYRQSLGQGLEFLIYFQGNSAPDKSGLPSDRFSAERTGGSVSTLTIQRTQQEDSAVYLCASRMQGLNTEAFFGQGTRLTVV.

The chain recombines TRBV5-4 with TRBJ2-3; the D call may be TRBD1 or TRBD2 (5 bases each). CDR1 is SGHNT, CDR2 YYREEE, per germline (reference sequence). The CDR3 consists of 14 residues. The V gene lost 3 bases and the J gene lost 2 bases, with 10 bases spanning the gap. The CDR3 sequence: CASSYRGITDTQYF. The CDR3 DNA reads as TGTGCCAGCAGCTACCGGGGCATCACAGATACGCAGTATTTT.

This clone has just a few counts. This chain connects TRBV7-2 to TRBJ2-1, with 7 bases lining up with TRBD2. J gave up 6 bases and V 7 bases, and 12 bases lay outside the gene matches. The CDR3 covers 15 residues. Per germline, CDR1 SGHTA and CDR2 FQGNSA. CDR3 coding DNA: TGTGCCAGCACTGATCCCCGCGGGAGAATCAATGAGCAGTTCTTC. This gives the protein CASTDPRGRINEQFF. Complete variable domain (other parts from reference TRBV7-2 and TRBJ2-1): GAGVSQSPSNKVTEKGKDVELRCDPISGHTALYWYRQSLGQGLEFLIYFQGNSAPDKSGLPSDRFSAERTGGSVSTLTIQRTQQEDSAVYLCASTDPRGRINEQFFGPGTRLTVL.

This chain links TRBV18 with TRBJ2-7; 9 nucleotides align to TRBD1. CDR1 KGHSH and CDR2 LQKENI come from the germline V gene. The CDR3 runs to 15 residues. The ends lost 3 bases at V and 6 bases at J; junction bases unmatched: 9. CDR3 nucleotide sequence: TGTGCCAGCTCACCTGTGGGGACAGGGATAAGCGAGCAGTACTTC. As protein: CASSPVGTGISEQYF.

The chain couples TRBV7-9 to TRBJ1-1; 8 bases are a match to TRBD1. The germline gives CDR1 SEHNR, CDR2 FQNEAQ (reference sequence). V lost 5 bases and J lost 10; bases outside the gene matches: 9. The CDR3 has 13 residues. CDR3 residues: CASSPGQGRGAFF. In DNA, the CDR3 is TGTGCCAGCAGCCCAGGACAGGGACGGGGAGCTTTCTTT.

This clone was seen a few times. The rearrangement uses TRBV10-3 and TRBJ2-1; 8 bases map to TRBD2. The CDR3 is made up of 14 amino acids. With V trimmed by 6 bases and J by 4 bases, 5 bases remained unmatched. From germline, CDR1 is ENHRY and CDR2 SYGVKD. CDR3 in DNA: TGTGCCATCAGCCGACTAGCGACTTACAATGAGCAGTTCTTC. It codes for CAISRLATYNEQFF.

The chain joins TRBV7-2 to TRBJ2-7; D is unclear. Germline lookup yields CDR1 SGHTA and CDR2 FQGNSA. CDR3 length equals 14 residues. Trimming took off 3 bases at V and 2 bases at J, with 11 bases between the two ends. The CDR3 region is CASSFLVPPYEQYF. As DNA, the CDR3 is TGTGCCAGCAGCTTCCTGGTCCCCCCCTACGAGCAGTACTTC.

The chain couples TRBV18 to TRBJ2-5; D call uncertain. Germline assignment: CDR1 KGHSH and CDR2 LQKENI. This CDR3 spans 15 amino acids. The germline V and J ends were trimmed by 1 base and 3 bases, with 12 bases remaining between them. The CDR3, as DNA: TGTGCCAGCTCACCACAGGGAAGGGCCAAAGAGACCCAGTACTTC. This encodes CASSPQGRAKETQYF.

Turning to this clone: A read error is possible here, since a much larger clone lies one base away. V and J are TRBV6-6 and TRBJ2-6; D is undetermined. V was clipped by 8 bases and J by 0 bases, with 2 bases between them. Germline lookup yields CDR1 MNHNY and CDR2 SVGAGI (reference sequence). The CDR3 consists of 12 residues. The CDR3 bases are TGTGCCAGCGGCTCTGGGGCCAACGTCCTGACTTTC. It yields the protein CASGSGANVLTF.

This clone has just a few counts. CDR3 residues: CASSSYSEKLFF. CDR3 nucleotide sequence: TGTGCCAGCAGTTCATACTCTGAAAAACTGTTTTTT. The rearrangement uses TRBV6-6 and TRBJ1-4; unclear D gene. Germline lookup yields CDR1 MNHNY and CDR2 SVGAGI (reference sequence). The CDR3 totals 12 residues. The V and J ends lost 4 bases and 7 bases respectively, with 7 bases between them.

This chain connects TRBV4-2 to TRBJ2-5; the match to TRBD2 covers 9 bases. The CDR3 covers 18 residues. CDR1 and CDR2 (germline): LGHNA, YNFKEQ. The V segment lost 0 bases and the J segment 2 bases; nucleotides outside the gene matches: 10. CDR3 loop: CASSQDGAGGPRQETQYF. The CDR3 DNA reads TGTGCCAGCAGCCAAGATGGGGCGGGAGGGCCCCGGCAAGAGACCCAGTACTTC.